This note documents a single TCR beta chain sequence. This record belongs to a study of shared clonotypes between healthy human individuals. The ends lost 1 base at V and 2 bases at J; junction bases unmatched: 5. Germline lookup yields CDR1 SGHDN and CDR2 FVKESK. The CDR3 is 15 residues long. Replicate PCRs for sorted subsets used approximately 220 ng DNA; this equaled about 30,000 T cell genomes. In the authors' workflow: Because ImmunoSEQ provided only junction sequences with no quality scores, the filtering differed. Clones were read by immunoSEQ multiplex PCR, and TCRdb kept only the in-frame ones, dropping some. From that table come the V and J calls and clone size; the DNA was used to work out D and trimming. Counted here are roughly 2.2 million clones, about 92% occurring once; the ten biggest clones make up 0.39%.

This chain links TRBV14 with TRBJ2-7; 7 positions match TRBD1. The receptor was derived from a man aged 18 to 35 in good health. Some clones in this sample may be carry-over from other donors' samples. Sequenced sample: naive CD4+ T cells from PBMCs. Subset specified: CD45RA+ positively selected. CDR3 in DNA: TGTGCCAGCAGCCAAGTGGGGCAGGGGGCCTACGAGCAGTACTTC. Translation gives CASSQVGQGAYEQYF.